This T cell receptor beta chain was obtained from a study of OX40 agonist ivuxolimab in advanced cancers. Some clones are missing from TCRdb's copy, which holds only in-frame ones; the method was immunoSEQ multiplex PCR. The profile shows about 34,000 clones, about 86% of them singletons. V shed 5 bases and J 7 bases; nucleotides not matched to a gene: 1. This CDR3 contains 11 residues. Germline CDR1 and CDR2: SGHAT and FQNNGV. This clonotype was obtained from an adult with an advanced solid tumor such as melanoma, head and neck, liver or kidney cancer. The sample here was CD4+ or CD8+ T cells sorted from blood, taken in a trial of the OX40 agonist ivuxolimab. The V gene is TRBV11-2, the J gene TRBJ2-7, with 8 positions matching TRBD2. The CDR3 bases are TGTGCCAGCAGCCCGGGGGGGGAGCAGTACTTC. Protein sequence: CASSPGGEQYF.